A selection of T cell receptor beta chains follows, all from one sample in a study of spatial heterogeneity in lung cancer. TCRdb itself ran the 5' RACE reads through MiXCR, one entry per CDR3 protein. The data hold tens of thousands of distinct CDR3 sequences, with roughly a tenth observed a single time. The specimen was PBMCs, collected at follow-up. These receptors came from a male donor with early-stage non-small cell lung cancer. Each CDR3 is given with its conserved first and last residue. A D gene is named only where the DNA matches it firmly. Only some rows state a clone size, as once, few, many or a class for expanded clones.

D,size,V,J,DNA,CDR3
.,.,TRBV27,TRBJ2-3,TGTGCCAGCAGTTTTCTTGGGACAGATACGCAGTATTTT,CASSFLGTDTQYF
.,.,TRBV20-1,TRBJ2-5,TGCAGTGCTATCAAAGGGGAGCCAGAAGAGACCCAGTACTTC,CSAIKGEPEETQYF
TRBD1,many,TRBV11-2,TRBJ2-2,TGTGCCAGCAGCTACGGGACAGCGAACACCGGGGAGCTGTTTTTT,CASSYGTANTGELFF
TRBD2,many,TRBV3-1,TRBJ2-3,TGTGCCAGCACTCCAGGGATAGCGGGGACTAGCACAGATACGCAGTATTTT,CASTPGIAGTSTDTQYF
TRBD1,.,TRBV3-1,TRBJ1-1,TGTGCCAGCAGCCAAGCCGGGACAGGGAACACTGAAGCTTTCTTT,CASSQAGTGNTEAFF
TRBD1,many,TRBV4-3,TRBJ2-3,TGCGCCAGCAGCCAGTTTAGGACAGGTGACACAGATACGCAGTATTTT,CASSQFRTGDTDTQYF
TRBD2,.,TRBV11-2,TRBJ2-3,TGTGCCAGCAGCTTAAAGGGACTAGCGGTCACAGATACGCAGTATTTT,CASSLKGLAVTDTQYF
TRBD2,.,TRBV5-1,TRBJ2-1,TGCGCCAGCAGCGACCTTACTAGCGGGGGGGCTAATGAGCAGTTCTTC,CASSDLTSGGANEQFF
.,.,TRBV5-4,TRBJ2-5,TGTGCCAGCAGCTTCTGGCGCGGATTCCAAGAGACCCAGTACTTC,CASSFWRGFQETQYF
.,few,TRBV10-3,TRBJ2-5,TGTGCCATCACCCCCGGGAAGGAAGAGACCCAGTACTTC,CAITPGKEETQYF
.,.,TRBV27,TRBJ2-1,TGTGCCAGCAGCGATCCCCCATTTCATGAGCAGTTCTTC,CASSDPPFHEQFF
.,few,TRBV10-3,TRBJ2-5,TGTGCCATCAGCGCCTCGGCCCGAGAGACCCAGTACTTC,CAISASARETQYF
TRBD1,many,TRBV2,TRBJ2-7,TGTGCCAGCAGTGACACAGGGGGGTACGAGCAGTACTTC,CASSDTGGYEQYF
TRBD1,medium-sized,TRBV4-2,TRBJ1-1,TGTGCCAGCAGCCTAGACAGGGGGCCGGGGGGCACTGAAGCTTTCTTT,CASSLDRGPGGTEAFF
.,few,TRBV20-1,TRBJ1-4,TGCAGTGCTAGAGTCTTGGGAACATCTAATGAAAAACTGTTTTTT,CSARVLGTSNEKLFF
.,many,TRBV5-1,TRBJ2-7,TGCGCCAGCAGTCGGGACGGCTACGAGCAGTACTTC,CASSRDGYEQYF
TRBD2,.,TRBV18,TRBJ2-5,TGTGCCAGCTCACCACGAACTAGCGGGGAGGCTACCCAGTACTTC,CASSPRTSGEATQYF
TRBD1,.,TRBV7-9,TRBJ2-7,TGTGCCAGCAGCCCGAAGGGGGCTCCCTACGAGCAGTACTTC,CASSPKGAPYEQYF
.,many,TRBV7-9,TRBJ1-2,TGTGCCAGCAGCTTAGCTCCCCTGGGAAGTGGCTATGGCTACACCTTC,CASSLAPLGSGYGYTF
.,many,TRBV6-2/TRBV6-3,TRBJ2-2,TGTGCCAGCAGTTATAGCCCCGGGACGGCGAACACCGGGGAGCTGTTTTTT,CASSYSPGTANTGELFF
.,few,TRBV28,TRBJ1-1,TGTGCCAGCAGTTGGAACAGGGTCACTGAAGCTTTCTTT,CASSWNRVTEAFF
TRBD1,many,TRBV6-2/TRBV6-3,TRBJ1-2,TGTGCCAGCACCGACAGGGCCGCCGGCTACACCTTC,CASTDRAAGYTF
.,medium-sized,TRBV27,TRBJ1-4,TGTGCCAGCAGCCCCCAAATGGGGAGGGAGAATGAAAAACTGTTTTTT,CASSPQMGRENEKLFF